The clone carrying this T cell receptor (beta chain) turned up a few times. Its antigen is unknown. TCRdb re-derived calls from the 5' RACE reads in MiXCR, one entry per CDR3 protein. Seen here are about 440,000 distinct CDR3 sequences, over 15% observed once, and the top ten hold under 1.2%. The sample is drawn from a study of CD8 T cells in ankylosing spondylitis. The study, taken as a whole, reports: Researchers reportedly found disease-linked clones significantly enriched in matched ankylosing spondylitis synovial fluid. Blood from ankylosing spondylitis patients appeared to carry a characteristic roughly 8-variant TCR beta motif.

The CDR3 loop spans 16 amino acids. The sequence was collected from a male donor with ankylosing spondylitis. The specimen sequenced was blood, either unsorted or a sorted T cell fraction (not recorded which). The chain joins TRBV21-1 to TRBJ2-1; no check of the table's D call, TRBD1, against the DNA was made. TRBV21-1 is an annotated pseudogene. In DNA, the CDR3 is TGTGCCAGCAGCAAATGTCCACGGACTCGGTACAATGAGCAGTTCTTC. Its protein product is CASSKCPRTRYNEQFF.